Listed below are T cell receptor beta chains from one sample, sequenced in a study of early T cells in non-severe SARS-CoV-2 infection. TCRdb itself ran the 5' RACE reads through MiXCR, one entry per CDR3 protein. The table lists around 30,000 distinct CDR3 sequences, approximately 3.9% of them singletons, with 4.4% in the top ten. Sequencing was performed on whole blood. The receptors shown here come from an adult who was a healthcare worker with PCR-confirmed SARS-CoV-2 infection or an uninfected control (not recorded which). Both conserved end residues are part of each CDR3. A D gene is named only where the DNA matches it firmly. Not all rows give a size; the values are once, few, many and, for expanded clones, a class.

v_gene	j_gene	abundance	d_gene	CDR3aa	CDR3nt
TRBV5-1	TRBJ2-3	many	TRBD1	CASSLRQGPTDTQYF	TGCGCCAGCAGCTTACGACAGGGTCCCACAGATACGCAGTATTTT
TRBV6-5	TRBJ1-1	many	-	CASGERVNTEAFF	TGTGCCAGCGGGGAACGGGTGAACACTGAAGCTTTCTTT
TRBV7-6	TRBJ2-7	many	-	CASSLAQDEQYF	TGTGCCAGCAGCTTAGCGCAGGACGAGCAGTACTTC
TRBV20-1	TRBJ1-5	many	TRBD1	CSARDHRGGNQPQHF	TGCAGTGCTAGAGATCACAGGGGTGGCAATCAGCCCCAGCATTTT
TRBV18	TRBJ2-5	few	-	CASSNALEETQYF	TGTGCCAGCTCTAACGCGCTTGAAGAGACCCAGTACTTC
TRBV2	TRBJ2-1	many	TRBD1	CASRGAGTGDFNEQFF	TGTGCCAGCAGAGGGGCGGGGACAGGGGATTTCAATGAGCAGTTCTTC
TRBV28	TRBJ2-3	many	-	CASSDGAGGTDTQYF	TGTGCCAGCAGTGACGGGGCAGGAGGCACAGATACGCAGTATTTT
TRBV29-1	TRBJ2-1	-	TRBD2	CSVPPGLDAYEQFF	TGCAGCGTTCCTCCGGGACTAGACGCCTATGAGCAGTTCTTC
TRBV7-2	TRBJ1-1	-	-	CASSLDRGRANTEAFF	TGTGCCAGCAGCTTAGATAGGGGAAGGGCGAACACTGAAGCTTTCTTT
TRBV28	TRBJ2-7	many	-	CASSWRDRNEQYF	TGTGCCAGCAGTTGGCGGGATCGGAACGAGCAGTACTTC
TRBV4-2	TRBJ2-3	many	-	CASSQGTWQTLTDTQYF	TGTGCCAGCAGCCAAGGGACGTGGCAGACCCTCACAGATACGCAGTATTTT
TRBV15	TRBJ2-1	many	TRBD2	CATSRDRLAGAEEQFF	TGTGCCACCAGCAGAGATCGGCTAGCGGGAGCGGAAGAGCAGTTCTTC
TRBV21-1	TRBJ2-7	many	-	CASSLRDRGLGEQYF	TGTGCCAGCAGTCTCCGGGACAGGGGGCTCGGCGAGCAGTACTTC
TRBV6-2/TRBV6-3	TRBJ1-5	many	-	CASSSPTMAQHF	TGTGCCAGCAGCTCCCCGACAATGGCCCAGCATTTT
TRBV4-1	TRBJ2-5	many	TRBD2	CASSHPGLAGGPNQETQYF	TGCGCCAGCAGCCACCCGGGACTAGCGGGAGGGCCCAATCAAGAGACCCAGTACTTC
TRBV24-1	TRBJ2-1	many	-	CATSDQTSRNYNEQFF	TGTGCCACCAGTGATCAGACTAGTAGAAACTACAATGAGCAGTTCTTC
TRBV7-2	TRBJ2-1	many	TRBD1	CASSLQGDSYNEQFF	TGTGCCAGCAGCTTACAGGGGGACTCCTACAATGAGCAGTTCTTC
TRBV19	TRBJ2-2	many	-	CAGADANTGELFF	TGTGCGGGAGCGGATGCGAACACCGGGGAGCTGTTTTTT
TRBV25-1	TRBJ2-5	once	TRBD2	CASSEGTSGKETQYF	TGTGCCAGCAGTGAAGGGACTAGCGGTAAAGAGACCCAGTACTTC
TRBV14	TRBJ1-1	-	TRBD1	CASSHWQGGSTEAFF	TGTGCCAGCAGCCATTGGCAGGGGGGGAGCACTGAAGCTTTCTTT
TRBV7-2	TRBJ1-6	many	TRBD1	CASSPRWTSTGTGNSPLHF	TGTGCCAGCAGCCCACGATGGACCTCAACCGGGACAGGGAATTCACCCCTCCACTTT
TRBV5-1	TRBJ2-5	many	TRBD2	CASSPGASGPKQETQYF	TGCGCCAGCAGCCCGGGGGCTAGCGGGCCCAAGCAAGAGACCCAGTACTTC
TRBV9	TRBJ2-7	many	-	CASSVGGGLEAYEQYF	TGTGCCAGCAGCGTAGGCGGGGGCCTGGAGGCCTACGAGCAGTACTTC
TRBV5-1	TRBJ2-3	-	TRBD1	CASSFGQGATDTQYF	TGCGCCAGCAGCTTTGGACAGGGGGCAACAGATACGCAGTATTTT
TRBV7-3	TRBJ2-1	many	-	CASSLDGGSSYNEQFF	TGTGCCAGCAGCTTAGACGGTGGGAGCTCCTACAATGAGCAGTTCTTC
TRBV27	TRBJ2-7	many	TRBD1	CASSRLARGPSYEQYF	TGTGCCAGCAGTCGACTGGCCAGGGGGCCATCCTACGAGCAGTACTTC
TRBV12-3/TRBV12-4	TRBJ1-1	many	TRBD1	CASTGPRGQTEAFF	TGTGCCAGCACCGGTCCGAGGGGGCAAACTGAAGCTTTCTTT
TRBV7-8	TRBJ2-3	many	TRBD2	CASSSGGSSGDTQYF	TGTGCCAGCAGCTCAGGCGGGAGTTCCGGAGATACGCAGTATTTT
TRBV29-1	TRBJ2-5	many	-	CSVLRRGIEETQYF	TGCAGCGTCCTCAGAAGGGGGATTGAAGAGACCCAGTACTTC
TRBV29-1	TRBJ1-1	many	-	CSVEEGAAFF	TGCAGCGTTGAAGAGGGGGCGGCTTTCTTT
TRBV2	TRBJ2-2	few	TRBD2	CASSEMGLAGDTGELFF	TGTGCCAGCAGTGAAATGGGACTAGCAGGAGACACCGGGGAGCTGTTTTTT
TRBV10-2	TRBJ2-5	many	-	CASMEETQYF	TGCGCCAGCATGGAGGAGACCCAGTACTTC
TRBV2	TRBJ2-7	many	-	CASNPQTGSTYEQYF	TGTGCCAGCAACCCCCAAACGGGCAGCACCTACGAGCAGTACTTC
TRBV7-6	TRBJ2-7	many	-	CASSLGNEQYF	TGTGCCAGCAGCTTAGGGAACGAGCAGTACTTC
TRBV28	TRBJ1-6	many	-	CASSLGDAGYNSPLHF	TGTGCCAGCAGTTTAGGCGACGCGGGGTATAATTCACCCCTCCACTTT
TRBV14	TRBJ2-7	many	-	CASSLDRTYYEQYF	TGTGCCAGCAGCTTAGACAGGACTTACTACGAGCAGTACTTC
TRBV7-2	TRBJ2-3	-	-	CASSRSMASTDTQYF	TGTGCCAGCAGCAGAAGCATGGCTAGCACAGATACGCAGTATTTT
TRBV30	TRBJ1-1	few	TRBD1	CAWSVGDREWWNTEAFF	TGTGCCTGGAGTGTGGGAGACAGGGAATGGTGGAACACTGAAGCTTTCTTT
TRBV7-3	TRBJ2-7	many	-	CASSLDGLDEQYF	TGTGCCAGCAGCTTAGACGGGCTGGACGAGCAGTACTTC
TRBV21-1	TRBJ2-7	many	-	CASSKSSGTSGPSSYEQYF	TGTGCCAGCAGCAAATCCTCCGGGACTAGCGGGCCCTCCTCCTACGAGCAGTACTTC
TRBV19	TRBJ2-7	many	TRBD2	CASRGLAGSYEQYF	TGTGCCAGTAGGGGGCTAGCGGGCTCCTACGAGCAGTACTTC
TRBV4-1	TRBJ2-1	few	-	CASSQRWEGGYNEQFF	TGCGCCAGCAGCCAAAGGTGGGAGGGGGGGTACAATGAGCAGTTCTTC
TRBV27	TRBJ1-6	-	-	CASSLTLLQGLNSPLHF	TGTGCCAGCAGTCTAACCCTCCTCCAGGGGTTAAATTCACCCCTCCACTTT
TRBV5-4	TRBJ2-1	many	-	CASSLVATGNEQFF	TGTGCCAGCAGCTTGGTAGCGACAGGTAATGAGCAGTTCTTC
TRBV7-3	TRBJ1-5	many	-	CASSRGPNQPQHF	TGTGCCAGCAGCAGGGGACCAAATCAGCCCCAGCATTTT
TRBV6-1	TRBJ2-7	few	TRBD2	CASSAGTSGRCYF	TGTGCCAGCAGTGCAGGGACTAGCGGGAGGTGTTACTTC
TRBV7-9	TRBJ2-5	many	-	CASSLAHLGLETQYF	TGTGCCAGCAGCTTAGCGCACTTGGGGCTTGAGACCCAGTACTTC
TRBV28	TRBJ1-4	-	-	CASSLGGSSNEKLFF	TGTGCCAGCAGTTTAGGGGGCAGTTCTAATGAAAAACTGTTTTTT
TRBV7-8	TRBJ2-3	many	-	CASSPRAVSSTDTQYF	TGTGCCAGCAGCCCGCGCGCAGTTTCTAGCACAGATACGCAGTATTTT
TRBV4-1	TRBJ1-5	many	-	CASSQDLQSQPQHF	TGCGCCAGCAGCCAAGACCTTCAAAGCCAGCCCCAGCATTTT
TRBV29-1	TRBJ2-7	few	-	CSVGKPPEQYF	TGCAGCGTGGGCAAACCCCCCGAGCAGTACTTC
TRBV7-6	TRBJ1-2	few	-	CASSTRAGDPIDGYTF	TGTGCCAGCAGCACCCGGGCAGGGGACCCTATTGATGGCTACACCTTC
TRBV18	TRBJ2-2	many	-	CASSPRATNTGELFF	TGTGCCAGCTCACCACGGGCAACGAACACCGGGGAGCTGTTTTTT
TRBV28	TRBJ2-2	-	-	CASSPGARYTGELFF	TGTGCCAGCAGTCCTGGGGCGCGGTACACCGGGGAGCTGTTTTTT
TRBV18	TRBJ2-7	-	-	CASSPRPVLGGPYEQYF	TGTGCCAGCTCACCCCGACCCGTTTTAGGGGGTCCCTACGAGCAGTACTTC
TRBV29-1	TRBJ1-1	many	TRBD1	CSGVGQAYTEAFF	TGCAGCGGTGTGGGACAGGCTTACACTGAAGCTTTCTTT
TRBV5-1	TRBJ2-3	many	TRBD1	CASSSGQGADTQYF	TGCGCCAGCAGCAGCGGACAGGGGGCAGATACGCAGTATTTT